One and the same sample provided the 28 T cell receptor beta chains below, sequenced in a study of metastatic and nonmetastatic thyroid tumors. TCRdb redid the clone calls on the PCR reads using MiXCR. Of about 40,000 clones listed, about a sixth are singletons. Thyroid surgery took place with no prior treatment in any patient. Specimen: blood. The receptors originated from a female donor with papillary thyroid cancer or a benign thyroid nodule (not recorded which). Some clones in this sample may be carry-over from other donors' samples.

In this sample, this clone turned up a few times. Being one base from a much bigger clone, this may be a read error. The chain recombines TRBV29-1 with TRBJ2-1, with a tentative D call TRBD1 (5 bases). Trimming left V 7 bases short and J 2 bases short, with 12 bases between. CDR1 SQVTM and CDR2 ANQGSEA come from the germline V gene. The CDR3 loop spans 13 amino acids. CDR3 sequence: CSAYRSPYNEQFF. Here the CDR3 DNA reads TGCAGCGCGTACAGGTCCCCCTACAATGAGCAGTTCTTC.

This clone occurred many times. The J gene is TRBJ2-3, the V gene TRBV29-1; the D is unclear. This CDR3 region has 14 residues. V gave up 4 bases and J gave up 2 bases, with 13 bases separating them. Germline-derived CDR1 and CDR2 are SQVTM and ANQGSEA. The DNA for the CDR3 is TGCAGCGTTGCCCGGACCAGGTCCACAGATACGCAGTATTTT. This encodes CSVARTRSTDTQYF.

The table lists this clone with many counts. At one boundary the junction diverges from the germline segment, which might be a read error. The gene calls are TRBV19 and TRBJ2-6, with 10 bases that match TRBD1. Germline CDR1 LNHDA, CDR2 SQIVND (reference sequence). The CDR3 covers 16 residues. As DNA, the CDR3 is TGTGCCAGTAGTTCCTATCCCGGACAGGGGGGCAACGTCCTGACTTTC. Translating gives CASSSYPGQGGNVLTF. The entire variable domain, with the rest obtained from reference TRBV19 and TRBJ2-6, is as follows: DGGITQSPKYLFRKEGQNVTLSCEQNLNHDAMYWYRQDPGQGLRLIYYSQIVNDFQKGDIAEGYSVSREKKESFPLTVTSAQKNPTAFYLCASSSYPGQGGNVLTFGAGSRLTVL.

In its sample, this clone was seen many times. The genes are TRBV14 and TRBJ2-7; weak D call: TRBD1 (6 bases). Germline assignment: CDR1 SGHDN and CDR2 FVKESK. The CDR3 has 15 residues. V shed 0 bases and J shed 4 bases, with 13 bases lying between them. As DNA, the CDR3 is TGTGCCAGCAGCCAAGAATGGAGCAGGGGTTACGAGCAGTACTTC. Protein product: CASSQEWSRGYEQYF.

In its sample, this clone was seen once. The V gene is TRBV20-1, the J gene TRBJ2-3, with 9 bases that match TRBD1. The V gene end was trimmed by 3 bases and the J gene end by 2 bases; junction bases not matched to a gene: 6. CDR1 is DFQATT and CDR2 is SNEGSKA in the germline V gene (reference sequence). The CDR3 totals 15 residues. CDR3 in amino acids: CSARGGQGYTDTQYF. The DNA of the CDR3 is TGCAGTGCTAGGGGAGGACAGGGGTACACAGATACGCAGTATTTT.

The chain employs TRBV30 and TRBJ1-5; D possibly corresponds to TRBD1 (6 bases). Between the trimmed V and J ends, which lost 2 bases and 4 bases, there was a span of 12 bases. The CDR3 is 14 amino acids. Germline V gene data show CDR1 as GTSNPN and CDR2 as SVGIG (reference sequence). For the CDR3, the DNA is TGTGCCTGGAGTCATACAGGGCGAAATCAGCCCCAGCATTTT. It translates to CAWSHTGRNQPQHF.

To note about this clone: Compared with germline, one end of the junction differs, possibly owing to a read error. V usage is TRBV12-3 or TRBV12-4 and J usage is TRBJ1-1, with D possibly matching TRBD1 (5 bases). This CDR3 region has 14 residues. CDR3 DNA sequence: TGTGCCATCAGTTTTGGGGGAGCGAACACTGAAGCTTTCTTT. This sequence encodes CAISFGGANTEAFF.

This clone was observed at least ten times. The chain is built from TRBV9 and TRBJ1-2; unclear D gene. CDR3 size: 14 residues. V was pared by 0 bases and J by 6 bases, with 12 bases between. CDR1 and CDR2 (germline): SGDLS, YYNGEE. In nucleotides, the CDR3 is TGTGCCAGCAGCGTAGGCGAGGGAGTAGATGGCTACACCTTC. Translating it yields CASSVGEGVDGYTF.

This clone has at least ten counts. This sequence joins TRBV27 and TRBJ2-1; D remains ambiguous. V lost 5 bases and J 4 bases, leaving 9 bases between the germline ends. This CDR3 is built from 13 residues. From germline, CDR1 is MNHEY and CDR2 SMNVEV (reference sequence). CDR3 in amino acids: CASSGRPYNEQFF. In DNA, the CDR3 is TGTGCCAGCAGTGGTCGGCCTTACAATGAGCAGTTCTTC.

This clone was seen at least ten times. J is TRBJ2-7 and V is TRBV7-3, with a tentative D call TRBD2 (6 bases). Trimming pared 2 bases from V and 2 bases from J, leaving 10 bases between. This CDR3 is 14 amino acids long. Germline V gene lookup returns CDR1 SGHTA and CDR2 FQGTGA. Here the CDR3 reads CASSLGGGTYEQYF. The DNA for the CDR3 is TGTGCCAGCAGCTTAGGTGGGGGGACCTACGAGCAGTACTTC.

The chain carries TRBV11-2 and TRBJ1-1; D is unclear. The germline CDR1 and CDR2 sequences are SGHAT and FQNNGV. The CDR3 is 14 amino acids. Trimming stripped 1 base from V and 5 bases from J, with 11 bases between. CDR3 coding DNA: TGTGCCAGCAGCTTAGCTAGGGTAGGGACTGAAGCTTTCTTT. The encoded protein is CASSLARVGTEAFF.

This clone was picked up many times. The chain combines TRBV6-1 with TRBJ2-2; TRBD1 matches 7 bases. Germline V gene lookup returns CDR1 MNHNS and CDR2 SASEGT. The CDR3 extends over 15 amino acids. Trimming at V came to 7 bases and at J to 1 base, leaving 6 bases not matched to a gene. CDR3 sequence: CASKKGTENTGELFF. The CDR3 bases are TGTGCCAGCAAGAAGGGGACAGAGAACACCGGGGAGCTGTTTTTT.

This clone is deemed medium-sized. CDR3 sequence reads: CASSLDRGSPLHF. The CDR3 DNA reads TGTGCCAGCAGTTTGGACCGGGGATCACCCCTCCACTTT. V usage is TRBV27 and J usage is TRBJ1-6; D remains unclear. Trimming took 3 bases from V and 10 from J, leaving 10 bases between them. The CDR3 totals 13 residues. Looked up from germline, CDR1 is MNHEY and CDR2 is SMNVEV (reference sequence).

Many counts were recorded for this clone. The genes are TRBV9 and TRBJ2-5, with no clear D. There are 15 residues in the CDR3. Germline values: CDR1 SGDLS, CDR2 YYNGEE. V lost 0 bases to trimming and J lost 1 base, with 10 bases between them. The CDR3 DNA reads as TGTGCCAGCAGCGTAGGTGACGCGGCCCAAGAGACCCAGTACTTC. It codes for CASSVGDAAQETQYF.

In this sample, this clone turned up a few times. With a much larger clone just one base away, this may be a read error. Other DNA sequences in the sample encode the same CDR3. This chain uses TRBV5-6 with TRBJ1-1; 7 bases agree with TRBD1. This CDR3 contains 12 residues. CDR1 is SGHDT, CDR2 YYEEEE, per germline. J lost 7 bases, V lost 4 bases, and 4 bases had no gene match. This CDR3 reads CASSLGTVEAFF. CDR3 coding DNA: TGTGCCAGCAGCCTTGGGACAGTTGAAGCTTTCTTT.

This clone was detected ten times or more. The chain combines TRBV3-1 with TRBJ1-2, with 10 bases matching TRBD1. CDR1 and CDR2 from the germline V gene are LGHDT and YNNKEL (reference sequence). Trimming removed 2 bases from V and 4 bases from J; junction bases left unmatched: 4. The CDR3 is 15 residues long. The CDR3, as DNA: TGTGCCAGCAGCCAAAGGGACAGGGGCGTCTATGGCTACACCTTC. It codes for CASSQRDRGVYGYTF.

This clone was seen repeatedly, ten times or more. The chain carries TRBV30 and TRBJ2-6; TRBD1 might be the D (5 bases). Deletions cut 0 bases from V and 2 bases from J, with 11 bases between. The CDR3 length is 16 residues. Germline CDR1 GTSNPN, CDR2 SVGIG (reference sequence). CDR3 region: CAWSVFEGAGANVLTF. The CDR3 bases are TGTGCCTGGAGTGTGTTTGAAGGGGCTGGGGCCAACGTCCTGACTTTC.

CDR3 region: CASIAGGAAPYEQYF. The CDR3 region has the DNA TGCGCCAGCATCGCTGGGGGCGCCGCCCCCTACGAGCAGTACTTC. The chain carries TRBV5-1 and TRBJ2-7; maybe TRBD1 (6 bases). Between the trimmed V and J ends, which lost 6 bases and 2 bases, there was a span of 18 bases. Germline CDR1 reads SGHRS; CDR2 reads YFSETQ. The CDR3 loop spans 15 amino acids.

In the case of this clone: The identical CDR3 is also encoded by other nucleotide sequences in the sample. The chain links TRBV11-1 to TRBJ2-1, with D tentatively TRBD1 (6 bases). Per germline, CDR1 SGHAT and CDR2 FQDESV (reference sequence). The CDR3 is 16 amino acids. Trimming pared 7 bases from V and 3 bases from J, leaving 19 bases between. The CDR3 bases are TGTGCCAGCACAATAGACAGGTACCCGCACTACAATGAGCAGTTCTTC. Translating it yields CASTIDRYPHYNEQFF. The full variable domain, in which reference TRBV11-1 and TRBJ2-1 provide the parts outside the CDR3, is EAEVAQSPRYKITEKSQAVAFWCDPISGHATLYWYRQILGQGPELLVQFQDESVVDDSQLPKDRFSAERLKGVDSTLKIQPAELGDSAMYLCASTIDRYPHYNEQFFGPGTRLTVL.

This clone was detected once. V and J are TRBV18 and TRBJ2-7; TRBD1 aligns across 8 bases. This CDR3 region has 13 residues. V dropped 6 bases and J dropped 3; count of bases not matched to a gene: 4. CDR1 KGHSH and CDR2 LQKENI come from the germline V gene. The CDR3 bases are TGTGCCAGCTCCCCAGGGGGCGACTACGAGCAGTACTTC. Translating it yields CASSPGGDYEQYF.

This clone was seen repeatedly, ten times or more. The chain carries TRBV18 and TRBJ2-5, with D perhaps being TRBD1 or TRBD2 (5 bases each). Germline V gene data show CDR1 as KGHSH and CDR2 as LQKENI. Trimming left V 5 bases short and J 1 base short, with 14 bases between. The CDR3 sequence is 15 residues long. CDR3 sequence (DNA): TGTGCCAGCTCATCGGGACGTAACTTCCAAGAGACCCAGTACTTC. This gives the protein CASSSGRNFQETQYF.

This clone occurred many times. V gene TRBV28 combines with J gene TRBJ2-3; no firm D call. Trimming pared 6 bases from V and 0 bases from J, leaving 13 bases between. Germline assignment: CDR1 MDHEN and CDR2 SYDVKM. The CDR3 loop spans 15 amino acids. The DNA of the CDR3 is TGTGCCAGCAGGCCTTACAAAGCTAGCACAGATACGCAGTATTTT. This codes for CASRPYKASTDTQYF. The full variable domain, its missing parts supplied by reference TRBV28 and TRBJ2-3, is DVKVTQSSRYLVKRTGEKVFLECVQDMDHENMFWYRQDPGLGLRLIYFSYDVKMKEKGDIPEGYSVSREKKERFSLILESASTNQTSMYLCASRPYKASTDTQYFGPGTRLTVL.

The table lists this clone with a count of one. The chain combines TRBV18 with TRBJ2-7, with 12 bases lining up with TRBD1. This CDR3 spans 14 amino acids. V trimming: 3 bases; J trimming: 7 bases; junction bases outside the gene matches: 4. Germline loops: CDR1 KGHSH, CDR2 LQKENI. CDR3 nucleotides: TGTGCCAGCTCACCGGGACAGGGGGCATTAGAGCAGTACTTC. Amino acid sequence: CASSPGQGALEQYF.

The genes are TRBV7-6 and TRBJ1-4; no definite D call. Germline-derived CDR1 and CDR2 are SGHVS and FNYEAQ. V gave up 3 bases and J gave up 7 bases, with 21 bases separating them. The CDR3 extends over 17 amino acids. The CDR3 DNA is TGTGCCAGCAGCTTCGAATTCCTCACTTCCAGAGGTGAAAAACTGTTTTTT. This codes for CASSFEFLTSRGEKLFF.

This clone was observed at least ten times. The rearrangement uses TRBV5-1 and TRBJ2-3, with 9 bases fitting TRBD1. Germline-derived CDR1 and CDR2 are SGHRS and YFSETQ. After removal of 2 bases from V and 1 base from J, the junction contained 5 bases not matched to a gene. The CDR3 has 16 residues. The CDR3 region has the DNA TGCGCCAGCAGCTTACAGGGGGCGTCGGGCACAGATACGCAGTATTTT. Protein: CASSLQGASGTDTQYF. The full variable domain, in which reference TRBV5-1 and TRBJ2-3 provide the parts outside the CDR3, is KAGVTQTPRYLIKTRGQQVTLSCSPISGHRSVSWYQQTPGQGLQFLFEYFSETQRNKGNFPGRFSGRQFSNSRSEMNVSTLELGDSALYLCASSLQGASGTDTQYFGPGTRLTVL.

This clone was seen repeatedly, ten times or more. V gene TRBV9 combines with J gene TRBJ2-2; D could derive from TRBD1 or TRBD2 (5 bases each). V lost 4 bases and J lost 2, with 15 bases in between. Germline CDR1 and CDR2: SGDLS and YYNGEE. The CDR3 covers 16 residues. Here the CDR3 reads CASSLSWDPNTGELFF. In DNA form, the CDR3 reads TGTGCCAGCAGCCTCTCCTGGGACCCAAACACCGGGGAGCTGTTTTTT. The whole variable domain, filled in from reference TRBV9 and TRBJ2-2, reads DSGVTQTPKHLITATGQRVTLRCSPRSGDLSVYWYQQSLDQGLQFLIQYYNGEERAKGNILERFSAQQFPDLHSELNLSSLELGDSALYFCASSLSWDPNTGELFFGEGSRLTVL.

This clone counts as medium-sized. This sequence joins TRBV30 and TRBJ1-6; D is undetermined. CDR1 GTSNPN and CDR2 SVGIG come from the germline V gene (reference sequence). The length of the CDR3 is 13 residues. V was cut by 0 bases and J by 7 bases, with 7 bases left in between. The CDR3 coding sequence is TGTGCCTGGAGTGTAACAGAAAATTCACCCCTCCACTTT. Protein product: CAWSVTENSPLHF.

To note about this clone: The junction does not match germline at one end; this may be a read error. This chain links TRBV6-1 with TRBJ2-6; TRBD2 is a possible D gene (6 bases). Germline loops: CDR1 MNHNS, CDR2 SASEGT. The CDR3 runs 15 residues. The DNA of the CDR3 is TGTGCCAGCAGTGCTACTAGCTCTGGGTCCAACTTCCTGACTTTC. This gives the protein CASSATSSGSNFLTF.